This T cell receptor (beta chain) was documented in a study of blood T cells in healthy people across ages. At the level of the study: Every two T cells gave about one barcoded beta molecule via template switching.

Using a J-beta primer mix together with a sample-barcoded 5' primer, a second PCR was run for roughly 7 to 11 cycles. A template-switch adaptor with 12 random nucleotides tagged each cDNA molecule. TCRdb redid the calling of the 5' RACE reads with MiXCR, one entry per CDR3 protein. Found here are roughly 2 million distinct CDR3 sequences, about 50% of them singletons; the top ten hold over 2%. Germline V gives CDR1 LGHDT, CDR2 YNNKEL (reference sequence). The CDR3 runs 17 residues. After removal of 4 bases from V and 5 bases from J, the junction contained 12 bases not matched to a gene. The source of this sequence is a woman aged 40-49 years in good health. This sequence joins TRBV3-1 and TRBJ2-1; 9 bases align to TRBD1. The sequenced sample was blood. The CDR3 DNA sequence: TGTGCCAGCAGCCGACAGGGGGGCGGTGGTGCGGACAATGAGCAGTTCTTC. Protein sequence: CASSRQGGGGADNEQFF.